This entry lists 8 T cell receptor beta chains sequenced from one sample in a study of T cells in Graves' hyperthyroidism and ophthalmopathy. RNA transcripts served as the template for amplifying TCR beta CDR3 regions. When the TCR CDR3 underwent first-round RT-PCR, the HTBI primer set was used. One entry per CDR3 protein results from TCRdb running MiXCR on the multiplex PCR reads. The table includes about 620,000 distinct CDR3 sequences, roughly 17% detected once. The sequenced material came from blood. These receptors were obtained from a woman younger than 45 with Graves' hyperthyroidism.

The J gene is TRBJ1-1, the V gene TRBV5-1; D unclear. Germline V gene lookup returns CDR1 SGHRS and CDR2 YFSETQ. The CDR3 extends over 15 amino acids. The V and J ends lost 4 bases and 1 base respectively, with 14 bases between them. CDR3 amino acids: CASSREGSTNTEAFF. The DNA for the CDR3 is TGCGCCAGCAGCCGAGAAGGGAGTACGAACACTGAAGCTTTCTTT.

In this sample, this clonotype turned up many times. The chain uses TRBV12-3 or TRBV12-4 and TRBJ1-2, with D tentatively TRBD1 (6 bases). V was cut by 6 bases and J by 4 bases, with 21 bases left in between. The CDR3 runs to 16 residues. CDR3 sequence: CASSPGRGAVPYGYTF. CDR3 bases: TGTGCCAGCAGCCCCGGGAGGGGGGCAGTTCCCTATGGCTACACCTTC.

In its sample, this clonotype was seen many times. V usage is TRBV18 and J usage is TRBJ1-4; a weak D match, TRBD1 (6 bases). The V and J ends lost 3 bases and 8 bases respectively, with 13 bases between them. In germline, CDR1 is KGHSH, CDR2 LQKENI. The CDR3 loop spans 14 amino acids. CDR3 coding DNA: TGTGCCAGCTCACCCGTGATGGGGGGCGAAAAACTGTTTTTT. Translating gives CASSPVMGGEKLFF. Filled out from reference TRBV18 and TRBJ1-4, the complete variable domain reads NAGVMQNPRHLVRRRGQEARLRCSPMKGHSHVYWYRQLPEEGLKFMVYLQKENIIDESGMPKERFSAEFPKEGPSILRIQQVVRGDSAAYFCASSPVMGGEKLFFGSGTQLSVL.

This clonotype was counted many times. The chain carries TRBV24-1 and TRBJ2-3; D is unclear. This CDR3 is built from 14 residues. The germline V and J ends were trimmed by 6 bases and 2 bases, with 11 bases remaining between them. Germline lookup yields CDR1 KGHDR and CDR2 SFDVKD. The CDR3 here is CATSRATHTDTQYF. The CDR3 DNA reads TGTGCCACCAGTAGAGCGACCCACACAGATACGCAGTATTTT.

This clonotype was seen many times. The rearrangement links TRBV20-1 to TRBJ2-1, with unresolved D. Deletions cut 6 bases from V and 0 bases from J, with 15 bases between. Germline V lookup: CDR1 DFQATT, CDR2 SNEGSKA (reference sequence). The CDR3 is made up of 15 amino acids. The CDR3 nucleotides read TGCAGTGCCAGGCCCGCAAGGAGCTCCTACAATGAGCAGTTCTTC. Translating it yields CSARPARSSYNEQFF.

The chain employs TRBV6-1 and TRBJ2-1, with TRBD2 matching over 9 bases. With V trimmed by 7 bases and J by 3 bases, 10 bases remained unmatched. Per germline, CDR1 MNHNS and CDR2 SASEGT. CDR3 length: 16 residues. As DNA, the CDR3 is TGTGCCAGCACCGAATTAGCGGGAGCCCGCTACAATGAGCAGTTCTTC. It specifies CASTELAGARYNEQFF.

This clonotype was counted at least ten times. The chain couples TRBV2 to TRBJ2-4; a possible D gene is TRBD1 (6 bases). Trimming took 6 bases from V and 3 from J, leaving 12 bases between them. The CDR3 runs 14 residues. In germline, CDR1 is SNHLY, CDR2 FYNNEI. The CDR3 DNA is TGTGCCAGCAGCTGGACAGTGGACAAAAACATTCAGTACTTC. It encodes CASSWTVDKNIQYF.

This clonotype was counted between two and nine times. The rearrangement joins TRBV27 to TRBJ2-3; the D is unclear. CDR1 MNHEY and CDR2 SMNVEV come from the germline V gene (reference sequence). The V and J ends lost 0 bases and 1 base respectively, with 8 bases between them. CDR3 size: 15 residues. The CDR3 DNA reads TGTGCCAGCAGTTTATCCCGGCTCGGCACAGATACGCAGTATTTT. It is translated as CASSLSRLGTDTQYF.